This TCR beta chain stems from a study of STAT3 mutations in large granular lymphocyte leukemia. Study-wide context: More than half of T-LGLL patients received immunosuppressive therapy. Overall study findings and caveats: At least one immunodominant TCR beta clonotype appeared in every T-cell large granular lymphocyte leukemia patient. In several patients, dominant TCR clone burden exceeded STAT3 mutant burden. Sampling intervals varied between patients and samples. Samples missed the first appearance of the clone.

TCRdb keeps only in-frame clones here, not all; method: immunoSEQ multiplex PCR. The table includes fewer than 3,000 clones, around two thirds detected once. Turning to this clone: Its antigen is not known.

Unmatched junction bases numbered 6, after V lost 4 bases and J lost 3 bases. Germline CDR1 is SGHRS and CDR2 is YFSETQ. This CDR3 region has 15 residues. Sequencing used peripheral blood mononuclear cells. This TCR was recovered from a woman in her forties or fifties with T-cell large granular lymphocyte leukemia. Some clones in this sample may be carry-over from other donors' samples. This rearrangement joins TRBV5-1 to TRBJ2-7; 11 bases align to TRBD1. The CDR3 protein is CASSQTGQGVYEQYF. For the CDR3, the DNA is TGCGCCAGCAGCCAGACGGGACAGGGGGTCTACGAGCAGTACTTC.